The present TCR beta chain was sequenced within a study of beta chain features in type 1 diabetes (dated by TCRdb to about 2018). About the study as a whole: Mean age, gender distribution, total cell number and subset yield were not different between patients and healthy donors. A total of 85 million to 140 million sorted cells were examined across all samples, and a strong correlation was observed between cell number per subset and RNA yield. The study compared TCRB repertoires of sorted circulating CD4+ T cell subsets between recently diagnosed type 1 diabetes patients and matched healthy donors. Regulatory and stem cell-like memory subsets were obtained from only 8 patients and about 8 healthy donors, while naive and central memory subsets were obtained from all 30 or so donors. The full study reports these points: PCR may preferentially amplify shorter templates, but because patient and control samples were amplified and corrected together, any resulting skew would affect both groups equally. Naive, central memory and regulatory TCRB repertoires appeared to be more alike among patients than among healthy donors. In all four CD4+ subsets, TCRB CDR3 length was moderately but significantly shorter in type 1 diabetes patients. Fewer insertions and more nucleotide deletions at VDJ recombination sites were observed in patients with type 1 diabetes, implying thymic rearrangement abnormalities. Because cDNA rather than genomic DNA was sequenced, highly expressing activated cells could have been over-represented, although no difference in activation and CD3 levels was found between groups. Because the HLA sub-analyses included only small numbers of individuals, any influence of HLA type on TCRB rearrangement was left unresolved.

The High Capacity cDNA Reverse Transcription Kit was used to reverse transcribe all of the isolated RNA, meaning that expressed TCRB transcripts were what got sequenced. Deep immunoSEQ sequencing was performed on naive, central memory and regulatory T cell samples, with an average of around 3.5 million total reads per sample. After sorted cells were lysed in RLT buffer, RNA was extracted with DNase-treated RNeasy Micro or Mini kits, with the choice depending on cell number. Each cell subset was processed separately to prevent cross-contamination, with patient and healthy donor samples processed together. TCRB sequences were amplified from cDNA with the immunoSEQ multiplex PCR, producing 87-bp fragments spanning the CDR3 region. Amplicons were sequenced on the Illumina HiSeq platform. In the authors' own workflow: PCR bias was computationally corrected using synthetic template baselines, reads within Hamming distance 2 were collapsed, and singletons that could not be merged were discarded. Reads were aligned against IMGT so that V, D and J genes, CDR3 length and insertions or deletions at six rearrangement sites could be assigned. Within each subset, clonotype counts were normalized to the number of sorted cells before true diversity and Gini coefficients were calculated with the tcR R package. The overlap coefficient, calculated on TCRB nucleotide sequences, was used to measure repertoire sharing. Out-of-frame TCRB sequences from naive cells were analyzed to stand in for the pre-selection repertoire. Here the immuneACCESS table is served through TCRdb, limited to in-frame sequences with V and J called. Missing clones are a known gap in these copies; in checked studies unresolved V genes cover under half, and the rest lacks a known reason. V and J calls and clone size are those listed in that table; D and trimming were worked out from the DNA. The sample table lists under 250,000 clones, around 14% of them with a count of one. About 0.02% of the sample belongs to the ten largest clones.

Notes on this clone: Its target antigen remains unknown. A junction end diverges from the germline sequence, so it may reflect a read error.

A single peripheral blood draw of about 116 mL on average was collected from each donor into heparinised tubes. A BD FACSAria II was used to sort naive, central memory, regulatory and stem cell-like memory CD4+ T cells with a panel that included CD45RO, CCR7, CD25, CD127, CD95 and CD27. Every sorted population had a purity above 95%. Right away, PBMCs were isolated by Lymphoprep density gradient centrifugation and were stained directly, with no culture step. So that batch effects would be minimized, each experiment stained and sorted samples in pairs, pairing one healthy donor with one patient. The CDR3, cysteine through phenylalanine, is 13 amino acids long. Only the CDR3 portion is preserved as DNA: 39 bases, with reading frame beginning at the first base. CDR1 and CDR2 are read off the germline V gene (reference sequence) as SSHAT and FNYEAQ.

The receptor was derived from a man aged 25 to 45 with type 1 diabetes. Rearrangement joined TRBV7-7 to TRBJ2-5, with TRBD1 tentatively as D gene (6 bases match). The sample taken for sequencing was naive CD4+ T cells from blood. This specimen's cell subset or site label, interpreted: true naive CD4+ T cells. In nucleotides, the sequence is TGTGCTAGCAGCCCCCAGGGGCAGGAGACCCAGTACTTC. Its protein product is CASSPQGQETQYF.